This T cell receptor (beta chain) was identified during a study of Graves' ophthalmopathy and Graves' hyperthyroidism. Study-wide background: The collection of peripheral blood took place at initial diagnosis, before any treatment. Overall study findings and caveats: Blood was where most expanded thyroid clonotypes above 0.001 frequency also turned up.

Pregnancy or lactation, uncontrolled infections and other autoimmune diseases were grounds for excluding patients. Many counts were recorded for this clonotype. No antigen is known for it. RNA transcripts served as template for amplifying TCR beta CDR3 sequences. An opening RT-PCR round employed HTBI primers and preceded a second-round multiplex PCR. Using its own MiXCR run on the multiplex PCR reads, TCRdb lists one record per CDR3 protein. The top ten hold 2.4% of the sample, which has some 370,000 distinct CDR3 sequences, roughly 15% seen once. The sequenced sample consisted of peripheral blood. This receptor was taken from an adult woman with stable Graves' hyperthyroidism.

The CDR3 DNA follows: TGCAGCGGAGGCGCCGGAAACACCATATATTTT. It translates to CSGGAGNTIYF. The genes are TRBV29-1 and TRBJ1-3; D gene ambiguous. The CDR3 spans 11 residues. The ends were cut back, 7 bases at V and 4 bases at J, with 8 bases in the middle. Per the germline V gene, CDR1 is SQVTM and CDR2 is ANQGSEA.